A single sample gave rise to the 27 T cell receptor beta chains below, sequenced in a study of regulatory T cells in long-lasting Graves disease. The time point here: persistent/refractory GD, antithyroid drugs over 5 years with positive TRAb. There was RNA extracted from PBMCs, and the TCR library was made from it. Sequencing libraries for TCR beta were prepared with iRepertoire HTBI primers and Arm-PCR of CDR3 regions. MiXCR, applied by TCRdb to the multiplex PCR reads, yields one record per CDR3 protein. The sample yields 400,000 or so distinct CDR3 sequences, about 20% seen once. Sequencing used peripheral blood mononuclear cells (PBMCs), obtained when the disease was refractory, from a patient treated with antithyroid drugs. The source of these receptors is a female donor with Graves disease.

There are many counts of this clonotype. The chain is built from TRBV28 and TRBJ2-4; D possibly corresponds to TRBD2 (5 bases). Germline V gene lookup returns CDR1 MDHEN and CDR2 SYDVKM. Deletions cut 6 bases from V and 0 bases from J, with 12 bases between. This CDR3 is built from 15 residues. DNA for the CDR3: TGTGCCAGCAGAACAGTAGCGATAGCCAAAAACATTCAGTACTTC. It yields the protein CASRTVAIAKNIQYF.

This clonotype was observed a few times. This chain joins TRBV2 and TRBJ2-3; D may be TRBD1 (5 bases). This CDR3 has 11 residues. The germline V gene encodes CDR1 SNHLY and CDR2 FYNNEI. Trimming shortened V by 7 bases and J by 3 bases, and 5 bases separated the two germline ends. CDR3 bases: TGTGCCAGCACAGGGACAGATACGCAGTATTTT. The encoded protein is CASTGTDTQYF.

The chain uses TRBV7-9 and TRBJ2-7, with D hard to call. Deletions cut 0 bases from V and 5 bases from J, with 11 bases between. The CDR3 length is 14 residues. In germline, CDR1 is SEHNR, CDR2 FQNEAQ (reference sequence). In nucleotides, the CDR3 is TGTGCCAGCAGCTTAGCGCAAGGTGCCCACGAGCAGTACTTC. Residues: CASSLAQGAHEQYF.

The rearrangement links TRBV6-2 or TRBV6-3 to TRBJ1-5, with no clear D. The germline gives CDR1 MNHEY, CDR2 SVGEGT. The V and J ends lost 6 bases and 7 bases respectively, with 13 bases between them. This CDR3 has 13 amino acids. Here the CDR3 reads CASSATPAQPQHF. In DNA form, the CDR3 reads TGTGCCAGCAGCGCCACACCGGCACAGCCCCAGCATTTT.

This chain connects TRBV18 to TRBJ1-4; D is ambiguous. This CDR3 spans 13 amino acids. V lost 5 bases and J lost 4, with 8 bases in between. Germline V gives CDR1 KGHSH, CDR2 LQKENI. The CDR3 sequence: CASSSQLNEKLFF. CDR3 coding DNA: TGTGCCAGCTCATCACAGCTTAATGAAAAACTGTTTTTT.

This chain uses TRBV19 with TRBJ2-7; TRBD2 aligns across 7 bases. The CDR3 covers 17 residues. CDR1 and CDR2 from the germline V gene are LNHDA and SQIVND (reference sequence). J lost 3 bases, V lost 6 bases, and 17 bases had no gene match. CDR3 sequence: CASSRSGNSRPDYEQYF. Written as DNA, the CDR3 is TGTGCCAGTAGCAGGAGCGGGAATTCTCGACCTGACTACGAGCAGTACTTC.

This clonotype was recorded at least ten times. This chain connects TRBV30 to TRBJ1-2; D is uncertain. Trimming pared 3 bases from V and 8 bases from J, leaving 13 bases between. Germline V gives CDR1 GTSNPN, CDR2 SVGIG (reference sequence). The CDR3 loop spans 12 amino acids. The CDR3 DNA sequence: TGTGCCTGGAGCCCTCAGAGTGGCGGCTACACCTTC. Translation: CAWSPQSGGYTF. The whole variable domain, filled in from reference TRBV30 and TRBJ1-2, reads SQTIHQWPATLVQPVGSPLSLECTVEGTSNPNLYWYRQAAGRGLQLLFYSVGIGQISSEVPQNLSASRPQDRQFILSSKKLLLSDSGFYLCAWSPQSGGYTFGSGTRLTVV.

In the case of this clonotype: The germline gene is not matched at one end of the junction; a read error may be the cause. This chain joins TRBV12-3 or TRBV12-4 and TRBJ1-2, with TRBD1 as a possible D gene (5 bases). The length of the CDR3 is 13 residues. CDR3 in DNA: TGTGCCAGCAGTTTCAAGTCGACAGAGGAACGACTTTTC. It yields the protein CASSFKSTEERLF.

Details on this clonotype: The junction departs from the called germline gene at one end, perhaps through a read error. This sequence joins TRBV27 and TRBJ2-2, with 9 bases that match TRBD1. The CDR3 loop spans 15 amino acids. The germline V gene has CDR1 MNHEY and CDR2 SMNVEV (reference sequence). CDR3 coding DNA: TGTGCCGGCAGTTTAGCGCGGACAGGGGCCGGGGAGCTGTTTTTT. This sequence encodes CAGSLARTGAGELFF.

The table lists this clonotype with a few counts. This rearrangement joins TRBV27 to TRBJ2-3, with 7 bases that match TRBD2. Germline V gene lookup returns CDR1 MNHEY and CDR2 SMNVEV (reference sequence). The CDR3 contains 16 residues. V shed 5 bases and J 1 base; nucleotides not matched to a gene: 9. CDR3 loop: CASSRIPGLRTDTQYF. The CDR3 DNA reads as TGTGCCAGCAGTAGGATCCCGGGACTACGCACAGATACGCAGTATTTT.

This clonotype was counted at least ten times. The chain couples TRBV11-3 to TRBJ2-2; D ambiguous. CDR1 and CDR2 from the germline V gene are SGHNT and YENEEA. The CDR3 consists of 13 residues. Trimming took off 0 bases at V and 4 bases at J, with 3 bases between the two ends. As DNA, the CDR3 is TGTGCCAGCAGCTTAGACGGCACCGGGGAGCTGTTTTTT. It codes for CASSLDGTGELFF.

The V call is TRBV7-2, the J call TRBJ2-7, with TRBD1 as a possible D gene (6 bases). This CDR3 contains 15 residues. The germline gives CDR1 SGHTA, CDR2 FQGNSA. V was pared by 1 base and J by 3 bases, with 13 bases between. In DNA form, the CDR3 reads TGTGCCAGCAGCTTAGAGGACAGAGTCTTCTACGAGCAGTACTTC. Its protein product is CASSLEDRVFYEQYF. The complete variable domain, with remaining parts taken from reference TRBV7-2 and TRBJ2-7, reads GAGVSQSPSNKVTEKGKDVELRCDPISGHTALYWYRQSLGQGLEFLIYFQGNSAPDKSGLPSDRFSAERTGGSVSTLTIQRTQQEDSAVYLCASSLEDRVFYEQYFGPGTRLTVT.

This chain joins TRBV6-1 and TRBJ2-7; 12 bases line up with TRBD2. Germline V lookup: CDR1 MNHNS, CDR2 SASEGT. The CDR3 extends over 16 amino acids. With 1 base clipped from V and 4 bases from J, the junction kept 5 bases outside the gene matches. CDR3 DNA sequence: TGTGCCAGCAGTGAAGTTGGACTAGCGGGAAGTTACGAGCAGTACTTC. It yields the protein CASSEVGLAGSYEQYF.

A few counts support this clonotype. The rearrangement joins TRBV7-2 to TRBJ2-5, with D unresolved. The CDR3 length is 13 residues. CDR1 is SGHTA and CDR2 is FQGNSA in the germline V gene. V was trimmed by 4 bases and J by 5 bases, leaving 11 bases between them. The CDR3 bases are TGTGCCAGCAGCTCCAATGTCCTTGAGACCCAGTACTTC. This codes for CASSSNVLETQYF.

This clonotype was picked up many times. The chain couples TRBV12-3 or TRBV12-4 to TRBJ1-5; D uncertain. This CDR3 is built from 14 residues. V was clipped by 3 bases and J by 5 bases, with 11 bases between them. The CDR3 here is CASSFGIKDQPQHF. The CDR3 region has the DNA TGTGCCAGCAGTTTCGGCATAAAGGATCAGCCCCAGCATTTT.

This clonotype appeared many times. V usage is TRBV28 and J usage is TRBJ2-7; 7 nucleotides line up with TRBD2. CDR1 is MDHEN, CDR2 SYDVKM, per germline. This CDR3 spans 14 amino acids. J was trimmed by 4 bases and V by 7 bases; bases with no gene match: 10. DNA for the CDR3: TGTGCCAGCAACCACCGGGACTACTATTACGAGCAGTACTTC. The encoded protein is CASNHRDYYYEQYF.

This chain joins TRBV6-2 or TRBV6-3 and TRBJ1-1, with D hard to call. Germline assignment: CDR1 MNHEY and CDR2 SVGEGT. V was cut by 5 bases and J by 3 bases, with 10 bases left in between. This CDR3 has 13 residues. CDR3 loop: CASSPTVYTEAFF. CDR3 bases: TGTGCCAGCAGTCCTACGGTATACACTGAAGCTTTCTTT.

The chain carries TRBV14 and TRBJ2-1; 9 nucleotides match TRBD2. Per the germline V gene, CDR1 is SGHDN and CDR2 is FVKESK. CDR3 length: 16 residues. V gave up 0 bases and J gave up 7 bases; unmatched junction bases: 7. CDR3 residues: CASSQDRASGKNEQFF. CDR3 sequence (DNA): TGTGCCAGCAGCCAAGATCGGGCTAGCGGGAAAAATGAGCAGTTCTTC.

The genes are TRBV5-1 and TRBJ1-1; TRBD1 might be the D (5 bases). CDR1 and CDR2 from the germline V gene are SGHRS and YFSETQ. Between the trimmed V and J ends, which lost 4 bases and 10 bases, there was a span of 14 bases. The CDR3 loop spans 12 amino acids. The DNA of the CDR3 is TGCGCCAGCAGCCCAGATCAGGGAACAGCTTTCTTT. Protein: CASSPDQGTAFF.

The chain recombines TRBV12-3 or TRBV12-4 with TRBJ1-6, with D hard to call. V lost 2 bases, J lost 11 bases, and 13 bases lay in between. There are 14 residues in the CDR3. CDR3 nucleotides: TGTGCCAGCAGTTTAAGTAACACCAATCCACCCCTCCACTTT. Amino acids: CASSLSNTNPPLHF.

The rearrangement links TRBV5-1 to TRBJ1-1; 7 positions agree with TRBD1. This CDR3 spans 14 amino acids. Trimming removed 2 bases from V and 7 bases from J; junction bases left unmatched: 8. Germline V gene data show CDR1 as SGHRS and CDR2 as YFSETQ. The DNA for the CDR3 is TGCGCCAGCAGCTTATACAGGGGCGGAGATGAAGCTTTCTTT. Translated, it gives CASSLYRGGDEAFF. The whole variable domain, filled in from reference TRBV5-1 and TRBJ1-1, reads KAGVTQTPRYLIKTRGQQVTLSCSPISGHRSVSWYQQTPGQGLQFLFEYFSETQRNKGNFPGRFSGRQFSNSRSEMNVSTLELGDSALYLCASSLYRGGDEAFFGQGTRLTVV.

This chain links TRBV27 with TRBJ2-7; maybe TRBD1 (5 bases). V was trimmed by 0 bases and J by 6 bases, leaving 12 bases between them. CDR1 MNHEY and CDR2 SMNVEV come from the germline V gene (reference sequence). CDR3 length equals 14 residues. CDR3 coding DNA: TGTGCCAGCAGTTTATCGGGGCCCGAGGCCGAGCAGTACTTC. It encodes CASSLSGPEAEQYF.

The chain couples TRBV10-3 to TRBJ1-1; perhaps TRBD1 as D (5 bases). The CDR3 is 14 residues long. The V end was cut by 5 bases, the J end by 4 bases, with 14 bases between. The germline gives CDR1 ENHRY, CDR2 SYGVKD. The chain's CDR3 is CAISNKQVRTEAFF. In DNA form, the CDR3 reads TGTGCCATCAGTAACAAACAGGTTCGCACTGAAGCTTTCTTT.

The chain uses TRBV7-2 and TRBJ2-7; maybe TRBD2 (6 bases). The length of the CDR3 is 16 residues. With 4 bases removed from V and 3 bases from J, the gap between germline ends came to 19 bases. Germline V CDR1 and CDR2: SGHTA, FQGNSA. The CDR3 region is CASSSALVLGGYEQYF. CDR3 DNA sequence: TGTGCCAGCAGCTCTGCTCTCGTACTGGGGGGCTACGAGCAGTACTTC.

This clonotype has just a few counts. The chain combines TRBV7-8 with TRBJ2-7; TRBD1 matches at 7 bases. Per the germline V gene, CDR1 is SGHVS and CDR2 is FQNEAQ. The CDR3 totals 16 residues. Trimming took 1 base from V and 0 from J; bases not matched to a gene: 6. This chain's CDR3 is CASSLEVSGGSYEQYF. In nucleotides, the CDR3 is TGTGCCAGCAGCTTAGAAGTTTCAGGGGGCTCCTACGAGCAGTACTTC.

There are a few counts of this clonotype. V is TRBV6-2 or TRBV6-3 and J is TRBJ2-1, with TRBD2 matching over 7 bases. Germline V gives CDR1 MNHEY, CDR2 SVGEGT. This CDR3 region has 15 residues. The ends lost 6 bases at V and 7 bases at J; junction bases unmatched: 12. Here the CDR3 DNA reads TGTGCCAGCAGGCTTAGCGGGCCTCGATCTAATGAGCAGTTCTTC. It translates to CASRLSGPRSNEQFF.

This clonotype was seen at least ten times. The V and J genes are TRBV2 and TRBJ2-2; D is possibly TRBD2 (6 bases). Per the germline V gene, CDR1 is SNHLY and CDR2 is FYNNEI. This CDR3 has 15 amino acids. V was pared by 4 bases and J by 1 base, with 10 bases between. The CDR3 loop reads CASSVVAVNTGELFF. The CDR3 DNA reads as TGTGCCAGCAGTGTGGTAGCGGTGAACACCGGGGAGCTGTTTTTT.